The rows below give T cell receptor beta chains drawn from one sample of a study of blood T cell repertoires in COVID-19. Produced via immunoSEQ multiplex PCR; TCRdb's table is partial and in-frame only. Of under 450,000 clones listed, around nine tenths are singletons. The sample taken for sequencing was peripheral blood. The receptors stem from a woman in her forties with COVID-19, enrolled during active disease. Each CDR3 is given with its conserved first and last residue. The D gene is left open where the match is weak. Only some rows state a clone size, as once, few, many or a class for expanded clones.

>TRBV19|TRBJ1-6|15|-|-
CASSRTGNDNSPLHF
TGTGCCAGTAGTAGAACAGGGAATGATAATTCACCCCTCCACTTT
>TRBV5-6|TRBJ1-5|12|-|-
CASSLWGEPQHF
TGTGCCAGCAGCTTGTGGGGGGAGCCCCAGCATTTT
>TRBV24-1|TRBJ2-6|19|TRBD1|-
CATSGPRDRNQPGANVLTF
TGTGCCACCAGTGGCCCCCGGGACAGGAACCAACCTGGGGCCAACGTCCTGACTTTC
>TRBV7-9|TRBJ1-2|14|-|once
CASSSQGHNYGYTF
TGTGCCAGCAGCTCACAGGGACACAACTATGGCTACACCTTC
>TRBV9|TRBJ2-1|13|TRBD1|-
CASSDDRVYEQFF
TGTGCCAGCAGTGACGACAGGGTATATGAGCAGTTCTTC
>TRBV9|TRBJ2-7|14|TRBD1|-
CASSALGTAYEQYF
TGTGCCAGCAGCGCCCTCGGGACAGCTTACGAGCAGTACTTC
>TRBV30|TRBJ1-1|11|-|-
CAWRGEGKAFF
TGTGCCTGGAGGGGGGAGGGTAAGGCTTTCTTT
>TRBV6-2/TRBV6-3|TRBJ2-5|17|TRBD2|-
CASSLLGLAGTQKTQYF
TGTGCCAGCAGTTTGTTGGGACTAGCGGGAACTCAGAAGACCCAGTACTTC
>TRBV5-1|TRBJ1-4|15|TRBD1|-
CASSSGTVYNEKLFF
TGCGCCAGCAGCTCTGGGACAGTCTATAATGAAAAACTGTTTTTT
>TRBV6-4|TRBJ2-1|15|TRBD2|-
CASSDAGTSLNEQFF
TGTGCCAGCAGTGATGCCGGGACTAGTCTCAATGAGCAGTTCTTC
>TRBV7-2|TRBJ1-2|15|TRBD1|-
CASSFRETGGYGYTF
TGTGCCAGCAGCTTTAGAGAGACAGGGGGCTATGGCTACACCTTC
>TRBV7-3|TRBJ2-3|14|-|-
CASSFRGRPDTQYF
TGTGCCAGCAGCTTTCGAGGGAGACCAGATACGCAGTATTTT
>TRBV12-3/TRBV12-4|TRBJ2-1|13|TRBD1|-
CASSYRGQGEQFF
TGTGCCAGCAGTTACAGGGGGCAGGGTGAGCAGTTCTTC
>TRBV14|TRBJ2-3|15|TRBD2|-
CASSHGGRATDTQYF
TGTGCCAGCAGCCACGGCGGGAGGGCAACAGATACGCAGTATTTT
>TRBV7-3|TRBJ2-3|12|-|-
CASSPSTDTQYF
TGTGCCAGCAGCCCTAGCACAGATACGCAGTATTTT
>TRBV2|TRBJ2-7|12|-|-
CASRQNSYEQYF
TGTGCCAGCAGACAGAACTCCTACGAGCAGTACTTC
>TRBV12-3/TRBV12-4|TRBJ2-1|12|-|-
CASSPSGVAQFF
TGTGCCAGCAGTCCCTCGGGGGTTGCGCAGTTCTTC
>TRBV7-8|TRBJ2-1|18|-|few
CASSLVGSGGGGYNEQFF
TGTGCCAGCAGCTTAGTGGGTTCTGGAGGGGGCGGTTACAATGAGCAGTTCTTC
>TRBV18|TRBJ2-1|15|TRBD2|once
CASSLGTSRDNEQFF
TGTGCCAGCTCACTCGGGACTAGCAGAGACAATGAGCAGTTCTTC
>TRBV27|TRBJ2-1|16|-|-
CASSLSGAGMGNEQFF
TGTGCCAGCAGTTTATCGGGGGCAGGGATGGGGAATGAGCAGTTCTTC
>TRBV7-9|TRBJ1-5|13|-|-
CASSLEGESPQHF
TGTGCCAGCAGCTTAGAAGGGGAATCGCCCCAGCATTTT
>TRBV4-3|TRBJ2-3|15|TRBD2|once
CASSQDLTSGGKQYF
TGCGCCAGCAGCCAAGATCTAACTAGCGGGGGTAAGCAGTATTTT
>TRBV6-5|TRBJ1-2|13|-|-
CASRDGGRAGYTF
TGTGCCAGCCGCGACGGGGGGCGGGCTGGCTACACCTTC
>TRBV28|TRBJ1-1|15|TRBD1|-
CASSSSSRDRREAFF
TGTGCCAGCAGTTCATCCTCCCGGGACAGGCGTGAAGCTTTCTTT
>TRBV5-1|TRBJ1-2|15|TRBD1|-
CASSQGTGGAEGYTF
TGCGCCAGCAGCCAAGGGACAGGGGGCGCGGAGGGCTACACCTTC
>TRBV9|TRBJ1-1|16|TRBD1|-
CASSPQQGQVVTEAFF
TGTGCCAGCAGCCCTCAACAGGGGCAGGTCGTCACTGAAGCTTTCTTT
>TRBV24-1|TRBJ2-1|17|TRBD2|-
CATSVDKRLAGVHEQFF
TGTGCCACCAGTGTCGATAAGAGACTAGCGGGGGTTCATGAGCAGTTCTTC
>TRBV7-2|TRBJ1-1|13|-|-
CASSFNRNTEAFF
TGTGCCAGCAGCTTTAACAGGAACACTGAAGCTTTCTTT
>TRBV28|TRBJ2-1|14|-|-
CASSPHIQGIEQFF
TGTGCCAGCAGTCCGCATATACAGGGAATTGAGCAGTTCTTC
>TRBV4-1|TRBJ2-7|14|-|-
CASSQPLQGSEQYF
TGCGCCAGCAGCCAACCCCTCCAGGGGAGCGAGCAGTACTTC
>TRBV7-9|TRBJ2-5|15|TRBD2|once
CASSDWDSGMETQYF
TGTGCCAGCAGCGACTGGGATAGCGGGATGGAGACCCAGTACTTC
>TRBV7-8|TRBJ2-6|18|-|-
CASSLGGLPSSGANVLTF
TGTGCCAGCAGCCTTGGGGGCCTTCCCAGCTCTGGGGCCAACGTCCTGACTTTC